The text below deals with one T cell receptor beta chain. TRB was amplified by touch-down multiplex PCR, primer pools A and B combined. From the multiplex PCR reads, TCRdb lists one entry per CDR3 protein and no DNA. The repertoire shows thousands of distinct CDR3 sequences; the top ten hold around 16%. Each sample's input was about 250 ng genomic DNA, roughly 38,000 genome equivalents. These data come from a study of T cell clusters in autoimmune cytopenias. Study details: The median distinct TRB clonotype count was approximately 2,500 per sample, from a median roughly 55,000 reads.

Germline V lookup: CDR1 KGHDR, CDR2 SFDVKD. This CDR3 contains 14 residues. These records were also assigned to another study, of T cell repertoires in aging, cancer and after chemotherapy.

The chain carries TRBV24-1 and TRBJ2-3; there is no DNA to check the TCRdb D call of TRBD1. Sequencing used peripheral blood. The receptor was derived from a human donor in good health. Here the CDR3 reads CATSDRGLGDTQYF.